What follows are 24 T cell receptor beta chains derived from one specimen sequenced in a study of blood T cell repertoires in COVID-19. Assay: immunoSEQ multiplex PCR; the TCRdb copy retains only in-frame clones and omits some. The sample records 140,000 to 150,000 clones, around four fifths being singletons. Sequenced: peripheral blood. The origin of the receptors is a woman in her 40s with active or convalescent COVID-19.

The V call is TRBV28, the J call TRBJ2-3; no clear D gene. This CDR3 contains 16 residues. Trimming removed 7 bases at V and 1 base at J, with 18 bases between. Germline V gives CDR1 MDHEN, CDR2 SYDVKM. CDR3 protein: CASTLRHGIGTDTQYF. CDR3 nucleotide sequence: TGTGCCAGCACCCTTAGACACGGTATAGGCACAGATACGCAGTATTTT.

This sequence joins TRBV19 and TRBJ1-1; TRBD1 aligns across 9 bases. Trimming took 4 bases from V and 9 from J; bases not matched to a gene: 15. This CDR3 spans 16 amino acids. Germline V CDR1 and CDR2: LNHDA, SQIVND (reference sequence). The CDR3 region is CASSTLLTGGGEQAFF. The CDR3 DNA reads as TGTGCCAGTAGTACACTGCTAACAGGGGGCGGCGAGCAAGCTTTCTTT.

V gene TRBV19 combines with J gene TRBJ1-5; no firm D call. Trimming left V 7 bases short and J 0 bases short, with 13 bases between. CDR1 and CDR2 from the germline V gene are LNHDA and SQIVND (reference sequence). The CDR3 sequence is 15 residues long. CDR3 residues: CASIGRSYSNQPQHF. The CDR3 nucleotides are TGTGCCAGTATAGGGAGGTCTTATAGCAATCAGCCCCAGCATTTT.

The chain is built from TRBV4-1 and TRBJ1-4, with 7 bases fitting TRBD1. The junction had 3 bases not matched to a gene; V was cut back by 0 bases and J by 5 bases. CDR1 is MGHRA and CDR2 is YSYEKL in the germline V gene. The CDR3 covers 15 residues. The CDR3 loop reads CASSQEAGGNEKLFF. The CDR3 region has the DNA TGCGCCAGCAGCCAAGAGGCAGGGGGGAATGAAAAACTGTTTTTT.

The chain is built from TRBV15 and TRBJ2-1; D is uncertain. This CDR3 is 12 amino acids long. The germline V gene has CDR1 LNHNV and CDR2 YYDKDF (reference sequence). The germline V and J ends were trimmed by 0 bases and 8 bases, with 5 bases remaining between them. The CDR3 bases are TGTGCCACCAGCAGAGATGGCTATGAGCAGTTCTTC. Protein: CATSRDGYEQFF.

A single count supports this clone. The chain couples TRBV24-1 to TRBJ1-4; D is possibly TRBD1 (6 bases). The V end was cut by 3 bases, the J end by 5 bases, with 15 bases between. Germline assignment: CDR1 KGHDR and CDR2 SFDVKD. The CDR3 is 16 amino acids. The CDR3 region is CATSDARGPLNEKLFF. CDR3 sequence (DNA): TGTGCCACCAGTGATGCCAGGGGCCCCTTGAATGAAAAACTGTTTTTT.

The chain combines TRBV19 with TRBJ1-5; TRBD1 matches 7 bases. The V and J ends lost 5 bases and 12 bases, in that order; junction bases with no gene match: 19. The germline V gene encodes CDR1 LNHDA and CDR2 SQIVND (reference sequence). The CDR3 is made up of 16 amino acids. As DNA, the CDR3 is TGTGCCAGTAGTCCTACCGGGACAGCTGGTCGGGCGGGCCAGCATTTT. Its translation is CASSPTGTAGRAGQHF.

The J gene is TRBJ2-5, the V gene TRBV19, with 8 bases that match TRBD1. Germline V gene data show CDR1 as LNHDA and CDR2 as SQIVND (reference sequence). CDR3 length equals 14 residues. Unmatched junction bases numbered 6, after V lost 6 bases and J lost 3 bases. The CDR3: CASSRGQGKETQYF. CDR3 sequence (DNA): TGTGCCAGTAGCCGCGGACAGGGTAAAGAGACCCAGTACTTC.

The chain uses TRBV10-1 and TRBJ2-1, with TRBD1 identical over 7 bases. Trimming cost V 5 bases and J 10 bases; bases outside gene matches: 20. This CDR3 region has 17 residues. Germline values: CDR1 WNHNN, CDR2 SYGVQD (reference sequence). The CDR3 loop reads CASSPNSWVTGSLEQFF. CDR3 in DNA: TGCGCCAGCAGTCCCAACTCCTGGGTGACAGGGAGCCTCGAGCAGTTCTTC.

J is TRBJ2-5 and V is TRBV6-2 or TRBV6-3; 7 bases match TRBD2. The V gene end was trimmed by 0 bases and the J gene end by 5 bases; junction bases not matched to a gene: 9. Germline assignment: CDR1 MNHEY and CDR2 SVGEGT. This CDR3 comprises 16 residues. The CDR3 DNA sequence: TGTGCCAGCAGTTACTCGAGTGGTGGGAGGGACGAGACCCAGTACTTC. This gives the protein CASSYSSGGRDETQYF.

The chain couples TRBV11-2 to TRBJ1-6; tentative D call: TRBD1 (5 bases). The CDR3 loop spans 14 amino acids. V gave up 4 bases and J gave up 9 bases, with 13 bases separating them. Looked up from germline, CDR1 is SGHAT and CDR2 is FQNNGV. This CDR3 is CASSSTGGGSPLHF. In DNA, the CDR3 is TGTGCCAGCAGCTCCACCGGGGGTGGTTCACCCCTCCACTTT.

The chain has TRBV19 and TRBJ2-1, with a tentative D call TRBD1 (5 bases). The length of the CDR3 is 13 residues. V was shortened by 9 bases and J by 7 bases, with 16 bases between the two germline ends. Per germline, CDR1 LNHDA and CDR2 SQIVND (reference sequence). The DNA of the CDR3 is TGTGCCAGCAGGCAGGGAATAGGGAATGAGCAGTTCTTC. It specifies CASRQGIGNEQFF.

The J gene is TRBJ2-7, the V gene TRBV7-2; D might be TRBD1 (8 bases). Germline values: CDR1 SGHTA, CDR2 FQGNSA. V lost 5 bases, J lost 3 bases, and 17 bases lay in between. The CDR3 has 15 residues. The CDR3 nucleotides are TGTGCCAGCAGCCGGACTAGGACAGGGCGCTACGAGCAGTACTTC. Amino acids: CASSRTRTGRYEQYF.

As DNA, the CDR3 is TGTGCCAGCAGCCAGACTAGCGGGGGGCGGTTGGACCAGTACTTC. Translation: CASSQTSGGRLDQYF. This chain connects TRBV7-2 to TRBJ2-5, with TRBD2 matching over 13 bases. V dropped 5 bases and J dropped 10; count of bases not matched to a gene: 10. The CDR3 has 15 amino acids. The germline gives CDR1 SGHTA, CDR2 FQGNSA.

In nucleotides, the CDR3 is TGCGCCAGCAGCCAAGGGAGCCACGAAAGCGAAAAACTGTTTTTT. Translating gives CASSQGSHESEKLFF. V is TRBV4-1 and J is TRBJ1-4; D uncertain. The CDR3 consists of 15 residues. V was cut by 1 base and J by 8 bases, with 14 bases left in between. CDR1 is MGHRA, CDR2 YSYEKL, per germline.

The V call is TRBV3-1 (or the pseudogene TRBV3-2), the J call TRBJ1-5, with D perhaps matching TRBD1 (5 bases). Germline V gene sequence: CDR1 LGHDT, CDR2 YNNKEL (reference sequence). Trimming removed 1 base at V and 6 bases at J, with 16 bases between. CDR3 length: 16 residues. This CDR3 is CASSQGMGGVSQPQHF. CDR3 bases: TGTGCCAGCAGCCAAGGAATGGGGGGTGTTAGTCAGCCCCAGCATTTT.

The J gene is TRBJ2-7, the V gene TRBV4-3, with 12 positions matching TRBD2. The CDR3 sequence is 20 residues long. J was trimmed by 2 bases and V by 0 bases; bases with no gene match: 14. CDR1 is LGHNA and CDR2 is YSLEER in the germline V gene. CDR3 protein: CASSQDFTWTSGTSAYEQYF. For the CDR3, the DNA is TGCGCCAGCAGCCAAGATTTCACCTGGACTAGCGGGACGAGTGCCTACGAGCAGTACTTC.

The rearrangement uses TRBV10-2 and TRBJ1-1, with D tentatively TRBD1 (5 bases). The V end lost 6 bases, the J end lost 1 base, and 18 bases lay between the germline ends. Germline V gives CDR1 WSHSY, CDR2 SAAADI. The CDR3 totals 16 residues. This CDR3 reads CASRQGGSGPNTEAFF. The CDR3 DNA is TGCGCCAGCAGGCAGGGTGGAAGTGGTCCGAACACTGAAGCTTTCTTT.

The V call is TRBV5-6, the J call TRBJ1-5, with D perhaps TRBD1 (6 bases). The V gene's germline CDR1 is SGHDT and CDR2 YYEEEE. V was pared by 4 bases and J by 0 bases, with 11 bases between. The CDR3 is made up of 15 amino acids. CDR3 DNA: TGTGCCAGCAGCCCTCAGGGGCATAGCAATCAGCCCCAGCATTTT. Translation gives CASSPQGHSNQPQHF.

J is TRBJ1-3 and V is TRBV4-2; tentatively, D is TRBD1 (5 bases). This CDR3 contains 14 residues. Trimming left V 3 bases short and J 4 bases short, with 10 bases between. Looked up from germline, CDR1 is LGHNA and CDR2 is YNFKEQ. CDR3 bases: TGTGCCAGCAGCCAGCGAACAGGAGGAAACACCATATATTTT. Its protein product is CASSQRTGGNTIYF.

The gene calls are TRBV18 and TRBJ1-3; D not certain. The V gene lost 4 bases and the J gene lost 0 bases, with 13 bases spanning the gap. Germline values: CDR1 KGHSH, CDR2 LQKENI. The CDR3 has 16 residues. The CDR3 nucleotides are TGTGCCAGCTCACGAACGTCGAGTCCCTCTGGAAACACCATATATTTT. It yields the protein CASSRTSSPSGNTIYF.

The rearrangement joins TRBV5-4 to TRBJ2-2; 10 bases map to TRBD1. The CDR3 spans 15 residues. The V and J ends lost 4 bases and 6 bases, in that order; junction bases with no gene match: 6. Per germline, CDR1 SGHNT and CDR2 YYREEE (reference sequence). The CDR3 bases are TGTGCCAGCAGCCCCGACAGGGGGCAGGCCGGGGAGCTGTTTTTT. Translating gives CASSPDRGQAGELFF.

The sample holds a few counts of this clone. V and J are TRBV19 and TRBJ1-1; no reliable D call. The CDR3 contains 13 residues. Trimming left V 5 bases short and J 1 base short, with 8 bases between. CDR1 LNHDA and CDR2 SQIVND come from the germline V gene (reference sequence). The CDR3 loop reads CASSPFSNTEAFF. The DNA of the CDR3 is TGTGCCAGTAGTCCTTTCTCGAACACTGAAGCTTTCTTT.

There are a few counts of this clone. The rearrangement joins TRBV7-9 to TRBJ1-1; D is undetermined. Trimming stripped 4 bases from V and 0 bases from J, with 15 bases between. Per germline, CDR1 SEHNR and CDR2 FQNEAQ (reference sequence). The CDR3 sequence is 16 residues long. CDR3 in amino acids: CASSSSANNMNTEAFF. The CDR3, as DNA: TGTGCCAGCAGCTCCTCCGCCAATAACATGAACACTGAAGCTTTCTTT.